The present TCR beta chain was sequenced within a study of CD8 T cells in ankylosing spondylitis. Germline V CDR1 and CDR2: LGHDT, YNNKEL (reference sequence). The trim removed 0 bases at V and 9 bases at J, leaving 7 bases unmatched. The CDR3 is 15 amino acids. Points from the study as a whole: A TCR beta motif of about eight highly homologous variants seemed to mark ankylosing spondylitis blood. Disease-linked clones reportedly showed significant enrichment in matched ankylosing spondylitis synovial fluid. With a CD8+ phenotype, disease-linked clones were relatively rare in peripheral blood. A subset of motif variants has previously been described in the synovial fluid and blood of reactive arthritis.

This clonotype was seen more than once but under ten times. Antigen specificity is unknown. Libraries for TCR beta were made by quantitative 5'-RACE with molecular barcodes. TCRdb redid the calling of the 5' RACE reads with MiXCR, one entry per CDR3 protein. The sample has more than 300,000 distinct CDR3 sequences, 6.5% to 10% seen once. This sequence originates from a male donor with ankylosing spondylitis. This sequence joins TRBV3-1 and TRBJ2-1, with 8 bases fitting TRBD2. The sequenced sample consisted of blood, either unsorted or a sorted T cell fraction (not recorded which). The CDR3: CASSQDPAGGFEQFF. The CDR3 DNA sequence: TGTGCCAGCAGCCAAGATCCCGCGGGAGGTTTTGAGCAGTTCTTC.